Each of the 6 T cell receptor beta chains below was sequenced from the same sample in a study of T cell responses to AZD1222 COVID-19 vaccine. This table comes from immunoSEQ multiplex PCR, and its TCRdb copy is limited to in-frame clones, with some not included. Counted here are approximately 65,000 clones, over 70% occurring once; the ten biggest clones make up over 13%. The sample here was peripheral blood, taken on day 0 of AZD1222 vaccination. The receptors were gathered from an adult in good health.

The chain is built from TRBV19 and TRBJ2-7; D might be TRBD2 (5 bases). The ends were cut back, 3 bases at V and 4 bases at J, with 13 bases in the middle. This CDR3 is built from 14 residues. CDR1 and CDR2 from the germline V gene are LNHDA and SQIVND (reference sequence). CDR3 sequence reads: CASSIGLPHYEQYF. The CDR3 DNA reads TGTGCCAGTAGTATCGGACTTCCTCATTACGAGCAGTACTTC.

The CDR3 loop reads CASSHRGRGSISYEQYF. CDR3 sequence (DNA): TGCGCCAGCAGCCACCGGGGACGTGGGTCTATATCCTACGAGCAGTACTTC. The chain links TRBV5-1 to TRBJ2-7, with D perhaps given as TRBD1 or TRBD2 (5 bases each). The CDR3 spans 17 residues. V lost 4 bases, J lost 1 base, and 21 bases lay in between. CDR1 and CDR2 (germline): SGHRS, YFSETQ.

This clone occurred once. The chain employs TRBV3-1 (or the pseudogene TRBV3-2) and TRBJ1-5, with TRBD1 matching 7 bases. CDR3 length: 15 residues. The J segment lost 6 bases and the V segment lost 2 bases, leaving 7 bases of the junction unmatched. Germline V CDR1 and CDR2: LGHDT, YNNKEL (reference sequence). For the CDR3, the DNA is TGTGCCAGCAGCCAATTCCAGGGGGAAGGTCAGCCCCAGCATTTT. Amino acids: CASSQFQGEGQPQHF.

A few counts support this clone. The genes are TRBV25-1 and TRBJ1-1; TRBD1 might be the D (6 bases). Trimming stripped 4 bases from V and 2 bases from J, with 8 bases between. Per germline, CDR1 MGHDK and CDR2 SYGVNS. This CDR3 is built from 13 residues. CDR3 in DNA: TGTGCCAGCAGTGCCAGGGGAAACACTGAAGCTTTCTTT. This encodes CASSARGNTEAFF.

The rearrangement joins TRBV3-1 (or the pseudogene TRBV3-2) to TRBJ1-4, with a possible D match to TRBD1 (6 bases). V gave up 2 bases and J gave up 4 bases, with 14 bases separating them. The CDR3 has 16 amino acids. Germline V gene data show CDR1 as LGHDT and CDR2 as YNNKEL (reference sequence). In DNA form, the CDR3 reads TGTGCCAGCAGCCAAAACCCCCGGACAGTTAATGAAAAACTGTTTTTT. Its protein product is CASSQNPRTVNEKLFF.

V and J are TRBV27 and TRBJ2-1; 9 bases align to TRBD2. V trimming: 6 bases; J trimming: 10 bases; junction bases outside the gene matches: 10. This CDR3 contains 14 residues. The germline V gene encodes CDR1 MNHEY and CDR2 SMNVEV (reference sequence). This chain's CDR3 is CASSSGTSLVEQFF. Written as DNA, the CDR3 is TGTGCCAGCAGCTCCGGGACTAGCCTCGTGGAGCAGTTCTTC.